A single T cell receptor (beta chain) is shown here with its context. Its antigen remains unidentified. The donors, nominally healthy at sampling, likely had unrecorded immune exposures. Amplification used 60 Vbeta primers and 13 Jbeta primers. Libraries were prepared by immunoSEQ multiplex PCR; TCRdb keeps only in-frame clonotypes and omits some of them. The top ten hold around 3% of the sample, which has 150,000 or so clones, 60% to 85% seen once. This sample is drawn from a study of cytomegalovirus exposure and HLA in healthy donors. Study-wide context: Genetic ancestry analysis placed about 80% of the 300 to 400 donors that were genotyped in the Caucasian-associated cluster. Points from the study as a whole: In a later analysis, at a false discovery rate of 0.05, approximately 18,000 TCR beta sequences were associated with HLA alleles. A later analysis linked a missense DCLRE1C variant to TCR beta V- and J-gene trimming.

The clonotype was recovered from a woman aged 50 to 65 in good health and CMV-seropositive. Input material: PBMCs.

As DNA, the CDR3 is TGTGCCAGCAGTTACTCACCCGGGATGAACACTGAAGCTTTCTTT. It yields the protein CASSYSPGMNTEAFF. V is TRBV6-5 and J is TRBJ1-1, with unresolved D. CDR3 size: 15 residues. In germline, CDR1 is MNHEY, CDR2 SVGAGI. The V gene lost 0 bases and the J gene lost 0 bases, with 8 bases spanning the gap.